The sequence of this T cell receptor beta chain was determined in a study of glioma-infiltrating T cells. A remark on this clonotype: No antigen is known for it.

Amplification of TCR alpha and beta CDR3 regions from RNA used iRepertoire nested multiplex PCR. Input was 100-400 ng of tissue mRNA or PBMC total RNA. One entry per CDR3 protein results from TCRdb running MiXCR on the multiplex PCR reads. Of 45,000 or so distinct CDR3 sequences in the sample, about 20% were seen once. Study outcomes and limitations: Only very few CDR3 sequences appeared in both tissue and blood. Tissue-blood divergence was below expectation in non-neoplastic patients, above in gliomas.

This sequence was found in a human donor with low-grade glioma or glioblastoma, undergoing nonglioma brain surgery, or in good health (not recorded which). Sequencing was performed on glioma tissue, nonneoplastic brain tissue, or PBMCs (not recorded which).

CDR3 coding DNA: TGTGCCAGCAGGGTGCACAGTTATGGCTACACCTTC. It specifies CASRVHSYGYTF. The rearrangement joins TRBV2 to TRBJ1-2; no reliable D call. Trimming left V 6 bases short and J 5 bases short, with 10 bases between. The germline gives CDR1 SNHLY, CDR2 FYNNEI. The length of the CDR3 is 12 residues.